These 21 T cell receptor beta chains were all obtained from the same sample, sequenced in a study of CD8+CD57+ T cells in acquired aplastic anemia. TCR beta VDJ and CDR3 profiling used genomic DNA as template. TCRdb re-derived calls from the reads in MiXCR, one entry per CDR3 protein. The sample carries about 270,000 distinct CDR3 sequences, 45% to 70% recorded once. Sequenced material: sorted CD4+, CD8+, or CD8+CD57+ T cells (not recorded which) from PBMCs. The source of these receptors is a human donor with severe aplastic anemia or a healthy control (not recorded which).

This sequence joins TRBV19 and TRBJ2-4; D is unresolved. The germline CDR1 and CDR2 sequences are LNHDA and SQIVND (reference sequence). CDR3 size: 14 residues. V lost 2 bases to trimming and J lost 3 bases, with 8 bases between them. Here the CDR3 DNA reads TGTGCCAGTAGTATAAACCGTGGCAAAAACATTCAGTACTTC. Protein sequence: CASSINRGKNIQYF.

This chain links TRBV14 with TRBJ2-1; D possibly corresponds to TRBD2 (5 bases). V was clipped by 8 bases and J by 6 bases, with 14 bases between them. Germline V gives CDR1 SGHDN, CDR2 FVKESK. This CDR3 spans 13 amino acids. The CDR3 coding sequence is TGTGCCAGCGGCCCAGGAGGAGGCAATGAGCAGTTCTTC. This translates into CASGPGGGNEQFF.

The chain recombines TRBV7-2 with TRBJ2-7, with D possibly being TRBD2 (6 bases). Trimming took 4 bases from V and 9 from J, leaving 13 bases between them. Germline V lookup: CDR1 SGHTA, CDR2 FQGNSA. The CDR3 length is 12 residues. CDR3 sequence reads: CASSWEAGSQYF. The CDR3 DNA reads as TGTGCCAGCAGCTGGGAGGCGGGGTCGCAGTACTTC.

V and J are TRBV30 and TRBJ2-1, with TRBD2 matching 8 bases. J gave up 12 bases and V 2 bases, and 9 bases lay outside the gene matches. The CDR3 sequence is 13 residues long. Germline loops: CDR1 GTSNPN, CDR2 SVGIG (reference sequence). CDR3 nucleotide sequence: TGTGCCTGGAGTACGGGGGGGCCATTAGGGCAGTTCTTC. Translated: CAWSTGGPLGQFF.

This clonotype came up many times. The gene calls are TRBV7-9 and TRBJ1-1; no clear D gene. The CDR3 has 12 amino acids. In germline, CDR1 is SEHNR, CDR2 FQNEAQ (reference sequence). V lost 8 bases and J lost 0, with 7 bases in between. Here the CDR3 DNA reads TGTGCCAGCGGCGATATGAACACTGAAGCTTTCTTT. Translation gives CASGDMNTEAFF.

V usage is TRBV12-5 and J usage is TRBJ2-3; 7 nucleotides match TRBD1. The V gene end was trimmed by 6 bases and the J gene end by 2 bases; junction bases not matched to a gene: 8. Germline CDR1 LGHNT, CDR2 FRNRAP. The CDR3 length is 15 residues. The CDR3, as DNA: TGTGCTAGTGGCACAGACAGGGTATCCACAGATACGCAGTATTTT. Protein product: CASGTDRVSTDTQYF.

Notes on this clonotype: The final CDR3 position lacks the conserved phenylalanine or tryptophan, pointing to a likely read error. The chain uses TRBV7-9 and TRBJ1-6, with 8 bases fitting TRBD1. The CDR3 has 17 residues. J gave up 2 bases and V 4 bases, and 7 bases lay outside the gene matches. Germline lookup yields CDR1 SEHNR and CDR2 FQNEAQ (reference sequence). The CDR3 here is CASSSPDRAPYNSPLHL. For the CDR3, the DNA is TGTGCCAGCAGCTCCCCGGACAGGGCGCCCTATAATTCACCCCTCCACCTT.

The chain is built from TRBV7-3 and TRBJ2-1; the D gene is possibly TRBD2 (5 bases). The CDR3 covers 15 residues. Trimming removed 5 bases at V and 2 bases at J, with 13 bases between. The germline gives CDR1 SGHTA, CDR2 FQGTGA. CDR3 in amino acids: CASSPSGSPYNEQFF. The CDR3 bases are TGTGCCAGCAGCCCTTCGGGAAGCCCCTACAATGAGCAGTTCTTC.

In the case of this clonotype: A read error is possible here, since a much larger clone lies one base away. The V and J genes are TRBV18 and TRBJ1-1, with D hard to call. Trimming shortened V by 1 base and J by 3 bases, and 6 bases separated the two germline ends. This CDR3 has 13 residues. The germline CDR1 and CDR2 sequences are KGHSH and LQKENI. The DNA of the CDR3 is TGTGCCAGCTCACCACAGTCAGACACTGAAGCTTTCTTT. Protein: CASSPQSDTEAFF. Combining the CDR3 with reference TRBV18 and TRBJ1-1 gives the whole variable domain NAGVMQNPRHLVRRRGQEARLRCSPMKGHSHVYWYRQLPEEGLKFMVYLQKENIIDESGMPKERFSAEFPKEGPSILRIQQVVRGDSAAYFCASSPQSDTEAFFGQGTRLTVV.

This rearrangement joins TRBV29-1 to TRBJ1-5; TRBD1 aligns across 7 bases. Looked up from germline, CDR1 is SQVTM and CDR2 is ANQGSEA. There are 12 residues in the CDR3. The ends lost 4 bases at V and 8 bases at J; junction bases unmatched: 5. The CDR3 nucleotides read TGCAGCGTTGGACAGGGCATCAAGCCCCAGCATTTT. Its protein product is CSVGQGIKPQHF. The whole variable domain, filled in from reference TRBV29-1 and TRBJ1-5, reads SAVISQKPSRDICQRGTSLTIQCQVDSQVTMMFWYRQQPGQSLTLIATANQGSEATYESGFVIDKFPISRPNLTFSTLTVSNMSPEDSSIYLCSVGQGIKPQHFGDGTRLSIL.

This clonotype was counted only a few times. One junction end does not reproduce the germline sequence, and a read error may be involved. This chain connects TRBV5-1 to TRBJ2-7; possible D gene TRBD1, 6 bases. CDR1 is SGHRS and CDR2 is YFSETQ in the germline V gene. The CDR3 length is 13 residues. DNA of the CDR3: TGTGCCAGCAGTCTCGACAGGTCCTACGAGCAGTACTTC. This codes for CASSLDRSYEQYF.

A remark on this clonotype: Germline and junction disagree at one end, which may indicate a read error. As DNA, the CDR3 is TGTGCTAGCAGCTTCAAGAGCTCTGAAAACACCATATATTTT. As protein: CASSFKSSENTIYF. The chain joins TRBV7-2 to TRBJ1-3; no clear D gene. CDR1 and CDR2 (germline): SGHTA, FQGNSA. CDR3 length: 14 residues.

This clonotype was observed many times. The CDR3 sequence: CASRQTGGTYGYTF. The CDR3 DNA reads as TGTGCCAGCAGACAGACAGGGGGCACCTATGGCTACACCTTC. V gene TRBV6-5 combines with J gene TRBJ1-2; 10 bases are a match to TRBD1. The germline gives CDR1 MNHEY, CDR2 SVGAGI. CDR3 size: 14 residues. After removal of 6 bases from V and 4 bases from J, the junction contained 5 bases not matched to a gene.

This chain uses TRBV7-3 with TRBJ2-3, with 7 positions matching TRBD2. The CDR3 runs 14 residues. V dropped 5 bases and J dropped 0; count of bases not matched to a gene: 2. Germline V gene lookup returns CDR1 SGHTA and CDR2 FQGTGA. The chain's CDR3 is CASSSGASTDTQYF. The CDR3 DNA is TGTGCCAGCAGCAGCGGGGCTAGCACAGATACGCAGTATTTT.

The chain has TRBV15 and TRBJ1-6, with D tentatively TRBD1 (6 bases). Germline V gene lookup returns CDR1 LNHNV and CDR2 YYDKDF (reference sequence). Trimming took 2 bases from V and 7 from J, leaving 6 bases between them. The CDR3 covers 13 residues. CDR3 loop: CATSRQGNSPLHF. CDR3 coding DNA: TGTGCCACCAGCAGACAGGGGAATTCACCCCTCCACTTT.

Note on this clonotype: Germline and junction disagree at one end, which may indicate a read error. V and J are TRBV20-1 and TRBJ2-7; no definite D call. Germline V gives CDR1 DFQATT, CDR2 SNEGSKA (reference sequence). The CDR3 contains 13 residues. The CDR3 region has the DNA TGCAGTGCTAGCACAGAGACATCCTACGGGCAGTACTTC. It specifies CSASTETSYGQYF.

This clonotype was recorded at least ten times. This sequence joins TRBV9 and TRBJ1-1; 9 nucleotides line up with TRBD1. The V gene end was trimmed by 4 bases and the J gene end by 4 bases; junction bases not matched to a gene: 5. CDR1 is SGDLS and CDR2 is YYNGEE in the germline V gene. The CDR3 spans 14 residues. CDR3 in amino acids: CASSHLDRGTEAFF. DNA for the CDR3: TGTGCCAGCAGCCACCTGGACAGGGGCACTGAAGCTTTCTTT.

The genes are TRBV15 and TRBJ1-2; D remains unclear. The CDR3 consists of 15 residues. In germline, CDR1 is LNHNV, CDR2 YYDKDF (reference sequence). V was clipped by 1 base and J by 0 bases, with 9 bases between them. As DNA, the CDR3 is TGTGCCACCAGCAGAGCAGCAGGTGCTAACTATGGCTACACCTTC. Its protein is CATSRAAGANYGYTF.

This clonotype was seen at least ten times. This chain connects TRBV5-1 to TRBJ2-7, with no clear D. Germline CDR1 and CDR2: SGHRS and YFSETQ. The V gene lost 5 bases and the J gene lost 1 base, with 10 bases spanning the gap. The CDR3 length is 13 residues. The CDR3 nucleotides are TGCGCCAGCAGGGTTATCACTTCCTACGAGCAGTACTTC. It encodes CASRVITSYEQYF.

The chain has TRBV12-3 or TRBV12-4 and TRBJ1-1, with 7 positions matching TRBD1. Germline trimming cut 4 bases from V and 1 base from J; bases unmatched to any gene: 6. The CDR3 covers 15 residues. The CDR3 loop is CASSSRTGTNTEAFF. Here the CDR3 DNA reads TGTGCCAGCAGTTCGAGGACAGGAACGAACACTGAAGCTTTCTTT.

The chain couples TRBV20-1 to TRBJ1-6; 10 nucleotides match TRBD1. The CDR3 is made up of 15 amino acids. J lost 8 bases, V lost 4 bases, and 8 bases had no gene match. From germline, CDR1 is DFQATT and CDR2 SNEGSKA (reference sequence). Here the CDR3 reads CSATSGQGVYSPLHF. The CDR3 DNA reads TGCAGTGCTACCTCTGGACAGGGGGTATATTCACCCCTCCACTTT.